The 30 T cell receptor beta chains given below trace back to one sample, sequenced in a study of T cells after yellow fever vaccination. A single record per CDR3 protein comes from TCRdb applying MiXCR to the 5' RACE reads. The sample lists a few hundred thousand distinct CDR3 sequences, roughly 4% seen once, with around 24% in the top ten. Source: PBMCs, taken 5 days after the yellow fever booster vaccination. These TCRs come from a man between 18 and 29 years old who received the YFV17D yellow fever vaccine.

The chain employs TRBV9 and TRBJ2-3, with TRBD2 identical over 14 bases. Germline values: CDR1 SGDLS, CDR2 YYNGEE. With V trimmed by 3 bases and J by 0 bases, 6 bases remained unmatched. The CDR3 extends over 18 amino acids. The CDR3 here is CASSGGLAGDVSTDTQYF. CDR3 sequence (DNA): TGTGCCAGCAGCGGGGGACTAGCGGGGGACGTTAGCACAGATACGCAGTATTTT.

This clonotype was counted many times. The chain links TRBV5-1 to TRBJ2-5; possibly TRBD1 for D (5 bases). Per germline, CDR1 SGHRS and CDR2 YFSETQ. Trimming left V 4 bases short and J 5 bases short, with 15 bases between. The CDR3 is 14 residues long. The CDR3 coding sequence is TGCGCCAGCAGCCTAGGTGGGGCGGAGGAGACCCAGTACTTC. Translating gives CASSLGGAEETQYF.

The J gene is TRBJ2-4, the V gene TRBV24-1; maybe TRBD1 (6 bases). The CDR3 is 16 amino acids. CDR1 and CDR2 from the germline V gene are KGHDR and SFDVKD. V shed 2 bases and J shed 4 bases, with 14 bases lying between them. CDR3 bases: TGTGCCACCAGTGATTGGGTGGGGGCGCAGAAAAACATTCAGTACTTC. Protein: CATSDWVGAQKNIQYF.

This chain joins TRBV7-3 and TRBJ1-1; weak D call: TRBD1 (6 bases). The CDR3 totals 14 residues. V shed 5 bases and J shed 1 base, with 11 bases lying between them. CDR1 and CDR2 (germline): SGHTA, FQGTGA. This chain's CDR3 is CASSNSQGNTEAFF. DNA for the CDR3: TGTGCCAGCAGCAATTCACAGGGGAACACTGAAGCTTTCTTT.

This clonotype showed up many times. The genes are TRBV18 and TRBJ2-3, with D unclear. The CDR3 spans 13 residues. Germline CDR1 is KGHSH and CDR2 is LQKENI. Between the trimmed V and J ends, which lost 3 bases and 6 bases, there was a span of 10 bases. CDR3 amino acids: CASSPQARDTQYF. The CDR3 coding sequence is TGTGCCAGCTCACCGCAGGCGCGGGATACGCAGTATTTT. Filled out from reference TRBV18 and TRBJ2-3, the complete variable domain reads NAGVMQNPRHLVRRRGQEARLRCSPMKGHSHVYWYRQLPEEGLKFMVYLQKENIIDESGMPKERFSAEFPKEGPSILRIQQVVRGDSAAYFCASSPQARDTQYFGPGTRLTVL.

In its sample, this clonotype was seen many times. The chain combines TRBV10-3 with TRBJ1-4; 8 nucleotides agree with TRBD1. Germline trimming cut 2 bases from V and 7 bases from J; bases unmatched to any gene: 9. Germline assignment: CDR1 ENHRY and CDR2 SYGVKD. The CDR3 has 16 residues. CDR3 in amino acids: CAISEGQGPNGEKLFF. The CDR3 DNA follows: TGTGCCATCAGTGAGGGACAGGGACCTAACGGTGAAAAACTGTTTTTT.

V gene TRBV10-2 combines with J gene TRBJ1-2; 8 nucleotides line up with TRBD1. This CDR3 has 14 amino acids. Trimming cost V 4 bases and J 4 bases; bases outside gene matches: 5. CDR1 is WSHSY, CDR2 SAAADI, per germline. The CDR3 spells CASSVTGVGYGYTF. As DNA, the CDR3 is TGCGCCAGCAGTGTGACAGGGGTGGGCTATGGCTACACCTTC.

This clonotype was detected ten times or more. The rearrangement uses TRBV5-5 and TRBJ1-5; D is undetermined. The V end was cut by 1 base, the J end by 7 bases, with 12 bases between. CDR3 length: 14 residues. Germline V lookup: CDR1 SGHKS, CDR2 YYEKEE (reference sequence). In nucleotides, the CDR3 is TGTGCCAGCAGCTTGCCGGGGTCGGGACAGCCCCAGCATTTT. It translates to CASSLPGSGQPQHF.

This clonotype was seen ten or more times. The V call is TRBV5-4, the J call TRBJ2-5; 11 bases are a match to TRBD2. J lost 2 bases, V lost 3 bases, and 9 bases had no gene match. Per the germline V gene, CDR1 is SGHNT and CDR2 is YYREEE (reference sequence). The CDR3 extends over 17 amino acids. The CDR3 sequence is CASSSPSGGTLQETQYF. In DNA form, the CDR3 reads TGTGCCAGCAGCTCCCCTAGCGGGGGGACTCTACAAGAGACCCAGTACTTC.

The table lists this clonotype with a few counts. This chain uses TRBV25-1 with TRBJ2-5; the D gene is possibly TRBD1 (6 bases). The germline V gene encodes CDR1 MGHDK and CDR2 SYGVNS. Deletions cut 4 bases from V and 2 bases from J, with 17 bases between. CDR3 length: 16 residues. Here the CDR3 reads CASSGFPAGQQETQYF. CDR3 bases: TGTGCCAGCAGTGGATTTCCCGCTGGACAGCAAGAGACCCAGTACTTC.

This clonotype appeared many times. This sequence joins TRBV28 and TRBJ2-3; no firm D call. V lost 7 bases to trimming and J lost 4 bases, with 6 bases between them. CDR1 and CDR2 from the germline V gene are MDHEN and SYDVKM. The CDR3 totals 11 residues. CDR3 in amino acids: CASTRSDTQYF. The CDR3 coding sequence is TGTGCCAGCACGCGTTCAGATACGCAGTATTTT.

This rearrangement joins TRBV25-1 to TRBJ1-5, with D tentatively TRBD1 (5 bases). Germline V lookup: CDR1 MGHDK, CDR2 SYGVNS. The CDR3 loop spans 14 amino acids. V was cut by 5 bases and J by 7 bases, with 15 bases left in between. The DNA of the CDR3 is TGTGCCAGCAGTCCGGGGGGAGGTGAACAGCCCCAGCATTTT. Its translation: CASSPGGGEQPQHF. Supplemented by reference TRBV25-1 and TRBJ1-5, the full variable domain reads EADIYQTPRYLVIGTGKKITLECSQTMGHDKMYWYQQDPGMELHLIHYSYGVNSTEKGDLSSESTVSRIRTEHFPLTLESARPSHTSQYLCASSPGGGEQPQHFGDGTRLSIL.

This clonotype has more than one count but fewer than ten. V is TRBV20-1 and J is TRBJ1-6; D perhaps matches TRBD1 (6 bases). Germline loops: CDR1 DFQATT, CDR2 SNEGSKA (reference sequence). V lost 2 bases, J lost 7 bases, and 9 bases lay in between. This CDR3 spans 13 amino acids. The DNA for the CDR3 is TGCAGTGCTAGACCTACAGGGAATTCACCCCTCCACTTT. This encodes CSARPTGNSPLHF.

V gene TRBV7-2 combines with J gene TRBJ2-6; D is ambiguous. V was shortened by 3 bases and J by 1 base, with 4 bases between the two germline ends. The CDR3 is 14 amino acids. Looked up from germline, CDR1 is SGHTA and CDR2 is FQGNSA. The CDR3 DNA sequence: TGTGCCAGCAGCTTTTGGTCTGGGGCCAACGTCCTGACTTTC. This encodes CASSFWSGANVLTF. Looking up the rest from reference TRBV7-2 and TRBJ2-6 gives the full variable domain: GAGVSQSPSNKVTEKGKDVELRCDPISGHTALYWYRQSLGQGLEFLIYFQGNSAPDKSGLPSDRFSAERTGGSVSTLTIQRTQQEDSAVYLCASSFWSGANVLTFGAGSRLTVL.

CDR3 region: CASSPLGDHLGYTF. In DNA, the CDR3 is TGTGCCAGCTCACCCCTAGGGGACCACCTTGGCTACACCTTC. This sequence joins TRBV18 and TRBJ1-2; maybe TRBD1 (5 bases). Trimming removed 3 bases at V and 7 bases at J, with 15 bases between. The CDR3 is 14 amino acids. The V gene's germline CDR1 is KGHSH and CDR2 LQKENI.

This clonotype has just a few counts. Here the CDR3 reads CASSLGDRVQPQHF. In DNA form, the CDR3 reads TGTGCCAGCAGCTTGGGCGACAGGGTCCAGCCCCAGCATTTT. The chain has TRBV5-8 and TRBJ1-5, with 7 bases aligning to TRBD1. From germline, CDR1 is SGHTS and CDR2 YDEGEE. This CDR3 has 14 amino acids. Unmatched junction bases numbered 4, after V lost 0 bases and J lost 7 bases.

This clonotype came up a few times. V usage is TRBV7-9 and J usage is TRBJ2-5, with D uncertain. CDR1 SEHNR and CDR2 FQNEAQ come from the germline V gene (reference sequence). Trimming took off 5 bases at V and 4 bases at J, with 14 bases between the two ends. The CDR3 has 14 amino acids. The CDR3 spells CASSPTLWGETQYF. The CDR3 coding sequence is TGTGCCAGCAGCCCTACGCTTTGGGGAGAGACCCAGTACTTC.

J is TRBJ1-1 and V is TRBV6-5; the D is unclear. Between the trimmed V and J ends, which lost 2 bases and 4 bases, there was a span of 5 bases. CDR3 length: 12 residues. CDR1 is MNHEY, CDR2 SVGAGI, per germline. CDR3 bases: TGTGCCAGCAGTTACAAGGGCACTGAAGCTTTCTTT. Translated, it gives CASSYKGTEAFF.

The chain links TRBV25-1 to TRBJ1-5, with D unresolved. Trimming left V 4 bases short and J 6 bases short, with 10 bases between. Germline V CDR1 and CDR2: MGHDK, SYGVNS. This CDR3 contains 13 residues. CDR3 in amino acids: CASSAGGGQPQHF. The CDR3 DNA reads as TGTGCCAGCAGTGCGGGAGGTGGTCAGCCCCAGCATTTT.

The chain employs TRBV28 and TRBJ2-7; no definite D call. The V gene's germline CDR1 is MDHEN and CDR2 SYDVKM. Deletions cut 8 bases from V and 0 bases from J, with 14 bases between. This CDR3 comprises 14 residues. CDR3 in DNA: TGTGCCAGCCCGGTCGGCAGGAGCTCCTACGAGCAGTACGTC. Its protein product is CASPVGRSSYEQYV.

The genes are TRBV7-2 and TRBJ2-7; no definite D call. V was shortened by 3 bases and J by 0 bases, with 3 bases between the two germline ends. Per germline, CDR1 SGHTA and CDR2 FQGNSA. This CDR3 spans 12 amino acids. CDR3 nucleotide sequence: TGTGCCAGCAGCTTCGACTCCTACGAGCAGTACGTC. Protein: CASSFDSYEQYV.

This clonotype has only a few counts. This chain connects TRBV5-4 to TRBJ2-3; TRBD2 agrees at 13 bases. This CDR3 comprises 18 residues. J lost 6 bases, V lost 1 base, and 11 bases had no gene match. CDR1 SGHNT and CDR2 YYREEE come from the germline V gene (reference sequence). The CDR3 nucleotides are TGTGCCAGCAGCTTGCAACGACTAGCGGGGGGCCAGACGGATACGCAGTATTTT. It is translated as CASSLQRLAGGQTDTQYF. Drawing the rest from reference TRBV5-4 and TRBJ2-3, the complete variable domain is ETGVTQSPTHLIKTRGQQVTLRCSSQSGHNTVSWYQQALGQGPQFIFQYYREEENGRGNFPPRFSGLQFPNYSSELNVNALELDDSALYLCASSLQRLAGGQTDTQYFGPGTRLTVL.

The CDR3 nucleotides are TGTGCCAGCAAGGGACTCGCAGACCCCGGCGATGAGCAGTTCTTC. This encodes CASKGLADPGDEQFF. V gene TRBV6-2 or TRBV6-3 combines with J gene TRBJ2-1, with a weak D call TRBD2 (6 bases). This CDR3 has 15 residues. Trimming pared 7 bases from V and 8 bases from J, leaving 21 bases between. CDR1 is MNHEY, CDR2 SVGEGT, per germline.

Ten or more counts support this clonotype. The rearrangement links TRBV6-1 to TRBJ1-1; possibly TRBD1 for D (6 bases). This CDR3 has 14 amino acids. Germline values: CDR1 MNHNS, CDR2 SASEGT. The ends were cut back, 6 bases at V and 4 bases at J, with 15 bases in the middle. The CDR3 region is CASRETSRGTEAFF. In DNA form, the CDR3 reads TGTGCCAGCAGGGAAACGTCCAGGGGCACTGAAGCTTTCTTT.

This clonotype was picked up a small number of times. The gene calls are TRBV7-2 and TRBJ2-2; 11 bases are shared with TRBD2. The CDR3 loop spans 17 amino acids. V shed 2 bases and J 5 bases; nucleotides not matched to a gene: 7. The germline V gene has CDR1 SGHTA and CDR2 FQGNSA. The CDR3 DNA reads TGTGCCAGCAGCTTAACGATAGCGGGGGGGCGGACCGGGGAGCTGTTTTTT. This codes for CASSLTIAGGRTGELFF. Together with reference TRBV7-2 and TRBJ2-2, the CDR3 gives the full variable domain: GAGVSQSPSNKVTEKGKDVELRCDPISGHTALYWYRQSLGQGLEFLIYFQGNSAPDKSGLPSDRFSAERTGGSVSTLTIQRTQQEDSAVYLCASSLTIAGGRTGELFFGEGSRLTVL.

The chain uses TRBV20-1 and TRBJ2-3, with a tentative D call TRBD1 (6 bases). The J call may not be correct, given that the DNA end is closer to TRBJ1-5. The germline gives CDR1 DFQATT, CDR2 SNEGSKA (reference sequence). CDR3 length equals 12 residues. The CDR3 protein is CGLAGGTDTQHF. The CDR3 DNA is TGCGGGCTAGCGGGGGGCACAGATACGCAGCATTTT.

The chain is built from TRBV19 and TRBJ1-1, with D unresolved. Germline CDR1 LNHDA, CDR2 SQIVND (reference sequence). This CDR3 has 16 amino acids. V was pared by 7 bases and J by 1 base, with 19 bases between. CDR3 nucleotide sequence: TGTGCCAGTACCCCTACCTACGAGCTGGGGAACACTGAAGCTTTCTTT. Residues: CASTPTYELGNTEAFF.

This clonotype was counted between two and nine times. The chain carries TRBV28 and TRBJ2-3; 8 bases map to TRBD2. The CDR3 has 16 amino acids. Germline V gene sequence: CDR1 MDHEN, CDR2 SYDVKM. V dropped 6 bases and J dropped 0; count of bases not matched to a gene: 8. This CDR3 is CASSRGGPSSTDTQYF. CDR3 DNA: TGTGCCAGCAGCCGGGGGGGGCCTTCGAGCACAGATACGCAGTATTTT.

The CDR3 bases are TGTGCCAGCAGCCAAGTCTGGCTAGCGGGGGGGCAGGATGAGCAGTTCTTC. Amino acid sequence: CASSQVWLAGGQDEQFF. V and J are TRBV4-2 and TRBJ2-1, with TRBD2 matching 12 bases. In germline, CDR1 is LGHNA, CDR2 YNFKEQ. The CDR3 has 17 amino acids. V dropped 1 base and J dropped 8; count of bases not matched to a gene: 9.

The chain employs TRBV6-2 or TRBV6-3 and TRBJ2-3; no definite D call. V was shortened by 0 bases and J by 6 bases, with 7 bases between the two germline ends. The CDR3 contains 13 residues. The germline V gene has CDR1 MNHEY and CDR2 SVGEGT. CDR3 sequence: CASSYSIDDTQYF. CDR3 nucleotides: TGTGCCAGCAGTTACTCGATCGATGATACGCAGTATTTT.